These 3 T cell receptor beta chains were all obtained from the same sample, sequenced in a study of radiotherapy plus CTLA-4 blockade in lung cancer (dated by TCRdb to the late 2010s). The receptor library was made with the immunoSEQ multiplex PCR assay. TCRdb carries this immuneACCESS record with in-frame sequences only. Its versions omit some clonotypes, under half of them owing to an unresolved V gene in the studies checked, with the rest unexplained. The sample table contains around 45,000 clones; only one count was recorded for roughly 76% of them. The top ten constitute approximately 8% of the sample. Sample: peripheral blood, taken from a patient treated with radiotherapy plus ipilimumab. The receptors derive from a human donor with non-small cell lung cancer who had stable disease on radiotherapy plus ipilimumab.

V is TRBV19 and J is TRBJ1-2; possible D gene TRBD1, 6 bases. The CDR3 length is 14 residues. V was cut by 6 bases and J by 7 bases, with 18 bases left in between. The germline CDR1 and CDR2 sequences are LNHDA and SQIVND (reference sequence). The CDR3 DNA reads TGTGCCAGTAGGCGCCAAGGGGGGATCTCTGGCTACACCTTC. Its protein is CASRRQGGISGYTF.

This chain joins TRBV28 and TRBJ1-1; TRBD1 is a possible D gene (6 bases). Trimming pared 1 base from V and 3 bases from J, leaving 24 bases between. Germline V gene sequence: CDR1 MDHEN, CDR2 SYDVKM. The CDR3 runs to 19 residues. The CDR3 sequence is CASSLSGGGLGSLDTEAFF. Written as DNA, the CDR3 is TGTGCCAGCAGTTTATCGGGGGGCGGATTAGGGAGTTTAGACACTGAAGCTTTCTTT.

The chain employs TRBV2 and TRBJ1-1; D unclear. Germline-derived CDR1 and CDR2 are SNHLY and FYNNEI. This CDR3 has 13 residues. The V and J ends lost 2 bases and 0 bases respectively, with 4 bases between them. This chain's CDR3 is CASSEHLNTEAFF. In nucleotides, the CDR3 is TGTGCCAGCAGTGAACACCTGAACACTGAAGCTTTCTTT. The full variable domain, its missing parts supplied by reference TRBV2 and TRBJ1-1, is EPEVTQTPSHQVTQMGQEVILRCVPISNHLYFYWYRQILGQKVEFLVSFYNNEISEKSEIFDDQFSVERPDGSNFTLKIRSTKLEDSAMYFCASSEHLNTEAFFGQGTRLTVV.